This TCR beta chain originates from a study of control samples from healthy donors and cancer patients. Sequencing used immunoSEQ multiplex PCR; TCRdb keeps in-frame clones, though not all of them. This sample has about 53,000 clones, with 87% found just once. This CDR3 spans 17 amino acids. The V end lost 5 bases, the J end lost 5 bases, and 25 bases lay between the germline ends. The germline CDR1 and CDR2 sequences are SGHRS and YFSETQ. The gene calls are TRBV5-1 and TRBJ2-5; D perhaps matches TRBD2 (6 bases). Sample: PBMCs. The sequence was collected from a man aged 60-69 years with head and neck cancer. In DNA, the CDR3 is TGCGCCAGCAGTCCCTTTTTCGGTACAGACCGGGGGGAGACCCAGTACTTC. This sequence encodes CASSPFFGTDRGETQYF.